This is a list of T cell receptor beta chains from one sample in a study of blood T cell repertoires in COVID-19. TCRdb's copy holds only in-frame clones and misses some; the assay was immunoSEQ multiplex PCR. The table includes some 170,000 clones, around 85% detected once. Sequencing was performed on peripheral blood. These TCRs come from a man in his sixties with active or convalescent COVID-19. Each CDR3 is given without its conserved first and last residue. Each record gives: V gene, CDR3 protein.

V gene: TRBV18
CDR3 protein: ASSPESQLLHGRARQETQY

V gene: TRBV4-2
CDR3 protein: ASSQDGQQETQY

V gene: TRBV2
CDR3 protein: ASGGGQRNTEAF

V gene: TRBV5-1
CDR3 protein: ASSPQPGGYGYT

V gene: TRBV5-1
CDR3 protein: ASSLEGRGNEKLF

V gene: TRBV10-3
CDR3 protein: AISESSSGGTGELF

V gene: TRBV14
CDR3 protein: ASSQANRGFPRGYT

V gene: TRBV28
CDR3 protein: ASSSTGETYEQY

V gene: TRBV5-6
CDR3 protein: ASSLAGEQY

V gene: TRBV19
CDR3 protein: ASTKRELWNEQF

V gene: TRBV29-1
CDR3 protein: SVSTSGRVSEAF

V gene: TRBV5-1
CDR3 protein: ASGLATTYEQY

V gene: TRBV7-2
CDR3 protein: ASSLAEPPYEQY

V gene: TRBV6-4
CDR3 protein: ASRSEGGINSPLH

V gene: TRBV27
CDR3 protein: ASSQAVGTKETQY

V gene: TRBV24-1
CDR3 protein: ATSAARLAGGTDTQY

V gene: TRBV6-5
CDR3 protein: ASSSTGGGKYEQY

V gene: TRBV5-1
CDR3 protein: ASSLDKSDGYT

V gene: TRBV5-4
CDR3 protein: ASSRTETGELF

V gene: TRBV9
CDR3 protein: ASSENPGAKNIQY

V gene: TRBV2
CDR3 protein: ASISELRVAF

V gene: TRBV27
CDR3 protein: ASATPWGLAGGTHTQY

V gene: TRBV28
CDR3 protein: ASRSGTDYGYT

V gene: TRBV5-4
CDR3 protein: ASSFARETQY

V gene: TRBV5-1
CDR3 protein: ASSLRRTSGGNTGELF

V gene: TRBV7-2
CDR3 protein: ASSLGLQETQY

V gene: TRBV7-2
CDR3 protein: ASSYTLGTGQDTQY

V gene: TRBV6-5
CDR3 protein: ASSRQTARTDTQY

V gene: TRBV24-1
CDR3 protein: ATSDPQGGVYGYT

V gene: TRBV5-5
CDR3 protein: ASSLAQAGTGELF

V gene: TRBV6-4
CDR3 protein: ASSDREGYEQF

V gene: TRBV28
CDR3 protein: ASSSLPGTSGLYEQY

V gene: TRBV12-3/TRBV12-4
CDR3 protein: ASSLGEFTEAF

V gene: TRBV9
CDR3 protein: ASSVDPRTGNYGYT

V gene: TRBV4-2
CDR3 protein: ASSQGKGQSLHQPQH

V gene: TRBV29-1
CDR3 protein: SARQLTNTEAF

V gene: TRBV5-1
CDR3 protein: ASSSRQGAYEQY

V gene: TRBV6-2/TRBV6-3
CDR3 protein: ASSFPGTGDGYT

V gene: TRBV5-1
CDR3 protein: ASSSTGTGGTEAF

V gene: TRBV27
CDR3 protein: ASSFRERGGYT